The 32 T cell receptor beta chains presented below share a single source sample, sequenced in a study of T cell changes during pregnancy in multiple sclerosis. The table came from immunoSEQ multiplex PCR; TCRdb's copy has only in-frame clones and leaves some out. The repertoire includes 90,000 to 95,000 clones, almost 95% of them detected once, and less than 2.5% sits in the top ten. Here the sequenced sample was peripheral blood, taken in the third trimester of pregnancy. All receptors come from a female donor with multiple sclerosis, enrolled in a pregnancy study.

The chain combines TRBV19 with TRBJ1-1; 8 positions match TRBD1. CDR1 and CDR2 from the germline V gene are LNHDA and SQIVND (reference sequence). This CDR3 spans 14 amino acids. V gave up 6 bases and J gave up 10 bases; unmatched junction bases: 13. CDR3 loop: CASSDRGTRKGAFF. CDR3 DNA sequence: TGTGCCAGTAGCGACAGGGGAACCAGAAAAGGAGCTTTCTTT.

The chain has TRBV9 and TRBJ2-1, with a weak D call TRBD2 (7 bases). The CDR3 is made up of 16 amino acids. The germline gives CDR1 SGDLS, CDR2 YYNGEE. V was cut by 4 bases and J by 2 bases, with 16 bases left in between. The CDR3 DNA sequence: TGTGCCAGCAGCCCGTCCGGGGGGCTTACCTACAATGAGCAGTTCTTC. Translating gives CASSPSGGLTYNEQFF.

The chain employs TRBV7-2 and TRBJ1-1; tentatively, D is TRBD1 (5 bases). CDR3 length equals 16 residues. The germline V and J ends were trimmed by 1 base and 0 bases, with 12 bases remaining between them. CDR1 and CDR2 from the germline V gene are SGHTA and FQGNSA. This CDR3 is CASSLVGGVMNTEAFF. CDR3 DNA sequence: TGTGCCAGCAGCTTAGTGGGGGGGGTGATGAACACTGAAGCTTTCTTT.

V is TRBV21-1 and J is TRBJ2-7; TRBD2, the table's D call, lacks a check against the DNA. TRBV21-1 is a pseudogene. The CDR3 has 16 amino acids. The CDR3 region has the DNA TGTGCCAAACGGACTAGCGGGAGGGCGAAAGTCTACGAGCAGTACTTC. This gives the protein CAKRTSGRAKVYEQYF.

This clone was counted once. V usage is TRBV4-1 and J usage is TRBJ2-5; no reliable D call. The CDR3 has 13 residues. The V end lost 0 bases, the J end lost 5 bases, and 7 bases lay between the germline ends. Germline loops: CDR1 MGHRA, CDR2 YSYEKL. The CDR3, as DNA: TGCGCCAGCAGCCAAGACGGGTGGGAGACCCAGTACTTC. Translating it yields CASSQDGWETQYF.

The chain recombines TRBV2 with TRBJ1-4; D not resolved. Per the germline V gene, CDR1 is SNHLY and CDR2 is FYNNEI. The CDR3 totals 17 residues. The V end lost 2 bases, the J end lost 0 bases, and 13 bases lay between the germline ends. This CDR3 reads CASSERRAGATNEKLFF. In DNA, the CDR3 is TGTGCCAGCAGTGAAAGGAGGGCCGGGGCAACTAATGAAAAACTGTTTTTT.

The J gene is TRBJ1-4, the V gene TRBV5-4, with D possibly being TRBD1 (5 bases). The V gene lost 2 bases and the J gene lost 8 bases, with 10 bases spanning the gap. CDR1 SGHNT and CDR2 YYREEE come from the germline V gene (reference sequence). CDR3 length: 13 amino acids. CDR3 sequence reads: CASSFPGNEKLFF. CDR3 in DNA: TGTGCCAGCAGCTTCCCAGGGAACGAAAAACTGTTTTTT.

This sequence joins TRBV5-6 and TRBJ1-3, with 9 bases aligning to TRBD1. V lost 4 bases and J lost 3; bases outside the gene matches: 5. The germline V gene has CDR1 SGHDT and CDR2 YYEEEE. The CDR3 length is 15 residues. The CDR3 is CASSPGTGSGNTIYF. The CDR3 region has the DNA TGTGCCAGCAGCCCCGGGACAGGGAGTGGAAACACCATATATTTT.

This chain connects TRBV19 to TRBJ2-1, with a possible D match to TRBD2 (6 bases). Trimming took 5 bases from V and 0 from J, leaving 17 bases between them. This CDR3 spans 17 amino acids. Germline CDR1 reads LNHDA; CDR2 reads SQIVND (reference sequence). The CDR3 is CASSVLPGGSSYNEQFF. CDR3 DNA: TGTGCCAGTAGTGTTCTCCCCGGAGGGAGCTCCTACAATGAGCAGTTCTTC.

J is TRBJ2-5 and V is TRBV7-2, with 10 bases lining up with TRBD1. Germline V lookup: CDR1 SGHTA, CDR2 FQGNSA. The CDR3 extends over 15 amino acids. With 1 base clipped from V and 4 bases from J, the junction kept 3 bases outside the gene matches. CDR3 sequence: CASSLVGTGVETQYF. The CDR3 DNA sequence: TGTGCCAGCAGCTTAGTGGGGACAGGGGTAGAGACCCAGTACTTC.

A note on this clone: Germline is not matched at one junction end, which may reflect a read error. The chain is built from TRBV27 and TRBJ2-7, with 9 positions matching TRBD1. This CDR3 region has 15 residues. Germline assignment: CDR1 MNHEY and CDR2 SMNVEV (reference sequence). The CDR3 DNA reads as TGTGCCAGCAGTTGGGAGGGCCGTGCCGGGACAGGGTTTCACTTC. This gives the protein CASSWEGRAGTGFHF.

The chain employs TRBV7-9 and TRBJ2-7; TRBD1 matches at 7 bases. The CDR3 runs 12 residues. V lost 5 bases to trimming and J lost 4 bases; unmatched junction nucleotides: 2. Germline V lookup: CDR1 SEHNR, CDR2 FQNEAQ (reference sequence). CDR3 amino acids: CASSARGYEQYF. The CDR3 region has the DNA TGTGCCAGCAGCGCCAGGGGGTACGAGCAGTACTTC.

This chain connects TRBV15 to TRBJ2-4; weak D call: TRBD1 (6 bases). Between the trimmed V and J ends, which lost 6 bases and 1 base, there was a span of 16 bases. The CDR3 sequence is 16 residues long. Per germline, CDR1 LNHNV and CDR2 YYDKDF (reference sequence). CDR3 loop: CATSTRGEGAKNIQYF. The CDR3 region has the DNA TGTGCCACCAGTACCAGGGGAGAGGGGGCCAAAAACATTCAGTACTTC. Together with reference TRBV15 and TRBJ2-4, the CDR3 gives the full variable domain: DAMVIQNPRYQVTQFGKPVTLSCSQTLNHNVMYWYQQKSSQAPKLLFHYYDKDFNNEADTPDNFQSRRPNTSFCFLDIRSPGLGDTAMYLCATSTRGEGAKNIQYFGAGTRLSVL.

The chain couples TRBV30 to TRBJ2-2; D perhaps matches TRBD1 (5 bases). The CDR3 consists of 13 residues. The germline gives CDR1 GTSNPN, CDR2 SVGIG (reference sequence). V was shortened by 0 bases and J by 5 bases, with 7 bases between the two germline ends. The CDR3 sequence: CAWSVKGTGELFF. The DNA for the CDR3 is TGTGCCTGGAGTGTAAAGGGGACCGGGGAGCTGTTTTTT.

The chain employs TRBV6-6 and TRBJ2-5, with TRBD1 matching over 10 bases. The germline gives CDR1 MNHNY, CDR2 SVGAGI (reference sequence). The CDR3 covers 15 residues. J was trimmed by 4 bases and V by 6 bases; bases with no gene match: 8. The CDR3 region is CASRERQGARETQYF. CDR3 nucleotide sequence: TGTGCCAGCAGAGAGAGACAGGGGGCCCGAGAGACCCAGTACTTC.

The chain carries TRBV6-5 and TRBJ2-5, with 7 bases fitting TRBD1. In germline, CDR1 is MNHEY, CDR2 SVGAGI. With 8 bases clipped from V and 5 bases from J, the junction kept 14 bases outside the gene matches. This CDR3 region has 15 residues. The CDR3 sequence is CASSNPGRGKETQYF. In DNA form, the CDR3 reads TGTGCCAGCTCTAACCCGGGCAGGGGGAAGGAGACCCAGTACTTC.

For this clone: Relative to the germline gene, one junction end is altered; a read error may explain this. The rearrangement uses TRBV7-7 and TRBJ2-2, with D tentatively TRBD1 (6 bases). The CDR3 has 16 amino acids. The V gene's germline CDR1 is SSHAT and CDR2 FNYEAQ (reference sequence). The CDR3 is CASSLNAGVGTGELFF. The CDR3 DNA is TGTGCTAGCAGCTTAAATGCAGGGGTCGGCACCGGGGAGCTGTTTTTT.

The V and J genes are TRBV5-1 and TRBJ1-1; TRBD1 aligns across 8 bases. After removal of 0 bases from V and 2 bases from J, the junction contained 6 bases not matched to a gene. This CDR3 is built from 16 residues. The germline CDR1 and CDR2 sequences are SGHRS and YFSETQ. Written as DNA, the CDR3 is TGCGCCAGCAGCTTGGTGGCAGGGGGCGATAACACTGAAGCTTTCTTT. Protein sequence: CASSLVAGGDNTEAFF.

This clone was observed once. The V call is TRBV28, the J call TRBJ2-7; TRBD1 might be the D (5 bases). The CDR3 is made up of 15 amino acids. Germline lookup yields CDR1 MDHEN and CDR2 SYDVKM. Trimming stripped 6 bases from V and 0 bases from J, with 15 bases between. CDR3 in amino acids: CASRFRAANSYEQYF. CDR3 in DNA: TGTGCCAGCAGGTTCAGGGCCGCTAACTCCTACGAGCAGTACTTC.

This chain links TRBV28 with TRBJ2-7; D is undetermined. Trimming left V 6 bases short and J 3 bases short, with 12 bases between. The CDR3 length is 13 residues. Germline V lookup: CDR1 MDHEN, CDR2 SYDVKM. The CDR3 spells CASSNSHRYEQYF. CDR3 DNA sequence: TGTGCCAGCAGCAACTCCCACCGCTACGAGCAGTACTTC. The variable domain in full, with the rest retrieved from reference TRBV28 and TRBJ2-7, is DVKVTQSSRYLVKRTGEKVFLECVQDMDHENMFWYRQDPGLGLRLIYFSYDVKMKEKGDIPEGYSVSREKKERFSLILESASTNQTSMYLCASSNSHRYEQYFGPGTRLTVT.

CDR3 residues: CASSLSGRAHNEQFF. The CDR3, as DNA: TGTGCCAGCAGCCTAAGCGGGAGGGCCCACAATGAGCAGTTCTTC. The chain recombines TRBV7-2 with TRBJ2-1; 10 positions agree with TRBD2. From germline, CDR1 is SGHTA and CDR2 FQGNSA. The V gene end was trimmed by 5 bases and the J gene end by 5 bases; junction bases not matched to a gene: 6. The CDR3 covers 15 residues.

This chain joins TRBV7-9 and TRBJ2-5, with a tentative D call TRBD1 (5 bases). The CDR3 runs 17 residues. The V end lost 0 bases, the J end lost 5 bases, and 19 bases lay between the germline ends. In germline, CDR1 is SEHNR, CDR2 FQNEAQ (reference sequence). The CDR3 DNA follows: TGTGCCAGCAGCTTAGCCTCGGCAGGGTCAAATAGGGAGACCCAGTACTTC. It is translated as CASSLASAGSNRETQYF.

This clone appeared a single time. The genes are TRBV29-1 and TRBJ2-7; 10 bases map to TRBD2. Looked up from germline, CDR1 is SQVTM and CDR2 is ANQGSEA. This CDR3 spans 15 amino acids. The V gene end was trimmed by 1 base and the J gene end by 3 bases; junction bases not matched to a gene: 6. The CDR3 bases are TGCAGCGTTGAAGTTGGAGCGGGAGGGTTCTACGAGCAGTACTTC. Its protein is CSVEVGAGGFYEQYF.

This chain uses TRBV5-1 with TRBJ2-1; 15 nucleotides agree with TRBD2. V lost 4 bases and J lost 0; bases outside the gene matches: 23. Germline CDR1 is SGHRS and CDR2 is YFSETQ. The CDR3 sequence is 24 residues long. The DNA for the CDR3 is TGCGCCAGCAGCCCAAATGTCTCCGGGACTAGCGGGAGGCCCCAGGAGAGCTCCTACAATGAGCAGTTCTTC. Translation: CASSPNVSGTSGRPQESSYNEQFF.

The chain links TRBV28 to TRBJ2-6, with 9 bases matching TRBD1. Germline V gene data show CDR1 as MDHEN and CDR2 as SYDVKM. The CDR3 is made up of 19 amino acids. The V and J ends lost 3 bases and 1 base, in that order; junction bases with no gene match: 10. The CDR3 here is CASSLGAGQGKSGANVLTF. DNA for the CDR3: TGTGCCAGCAGTTTGGGGGCGGGACAGGGAAAGTCTGGGGCCAACGTCCTGACTTTC. Combining the CDR3 with reference TRBV28 and TRBJ2-6 gives the whole variable domain DVKVTQSSRYLVKRTGEKVFLECVQDMDHENMFWYRQDPGLGLRLIYFSYDVKMKEKGDIPEGYSVSREKKERFSLILESASTNQTSMYLCASSLGAGQGKSGANVLTFGAGSRLTVL.

About this clone itself: An end of the junction differs from the germline gene, which may be a read error. The chain recombines TRBV6-1 with TRBJ1-2, with D maybe TRBD1 (5 bases). Germline lookup yields CDR1 MNHNS and CDR2 SASEGT. The CDR3 has 12 amino acids. CDR3 bases: TGTGCCAGCAGTGTTTGGGGGAGGGCCGTGGACTTC. It codes for CASSVWGRAVDF.

The chain is built from TRBV5-1 and TRBJ2-3, with 13 positions matching TRBD2. This CDR3 contains 16 residues. Germline values: CDR1 SGHRS, CDR2 YFSETQ. The V gene end was trimmed by 4 bases and the J gene end by 9 bases; junction bases not matched to a gene: 11. CDR3 sequence: CASSRRTSGRNRTQYF. In DNA form, the CDR3 reads TGCGCCAGCAGCAGACGGACTAGCGGGAGAAACAGGACGCAGTATTTT.

The chain recombines TRBV16 with TRBJ2-7, with D perhaps matching TRBD1 (7 bases). The CDR3 loop spans 14 amino acids. Deletions cut 3 bases from V and 2 bases from J, with 11 bases between. Germline assignment: CDR1 KGHSY and CDR2 FQNENV. CDR3 DNA: TGTGCCAGCAGCCAGCGGGGACAGACCTACGAGCAGTACTTC. Translated: CASSQRGQTYEQYF.

The chain has TRBV9 and TRBJ2-1; D is possibly TRBD2 (5 bases). V lost 4 bases, J lost 7 bases, and 9 bases lay in between. The germline V gene encodes CDR1 SGDLS and CDR2 YYNGEE. The CDR3 length is 12 residues. The CDR3 protein is CASSPRENEQFF. CDR3 coding DNA: TGTGCCAGCAGCCCCCGGGAAAATGAGCAGTTCTTC.

This chain uses TRBV2 with TRBJ1-4; 8 bases fit TRBD1. Germline CDR1 is SNHLY and CDR2 is FYNNEI. The CDR3 spans 12 residues. Losses at the gene ends were 11 bases for V and 8 bases for J; bases not matched to a gene: 7. The CDR3 spells CAGGQGKEKLFF. For the CDR3, the DNA is TGTGCCGGAGGACAGGGCAAGGAAAAACTGTTTTTT.

The V call is TRBV10-3, the J call TRBJ1-5; the D gene is possibly TRBD1 (5 bases). V was trimmed by 5 bases and J by 0 bases, leaving 11 bases between them. The CDR3 spans 15 residues. Germline CDR1 is ENHRY and CDR2 is SYGVKD. The CDR3 sequence is CAISNRNFSNQPQHF. Written as DNA, the CDR3 is TGTGCCATCAGTAACAGGAATTTTAGCAATCAGCCCCAGCATTTT.

CDR3 DNA: TGTGCCAGCAGTTACTCGGGCAGAATTCTATATGGCTACACCTTC. Amino acids: CASSYSGRILYGYTF. This chain uses TRBV6-5 with TRBJ1-2; D is unresolved. Germline CDR1 and CDR2: MNHEY and SVGAGI. V lost 0 bases and J 5 bases, leaving 13 bases between the germline ends. This CDR3 has 15 amino acids.